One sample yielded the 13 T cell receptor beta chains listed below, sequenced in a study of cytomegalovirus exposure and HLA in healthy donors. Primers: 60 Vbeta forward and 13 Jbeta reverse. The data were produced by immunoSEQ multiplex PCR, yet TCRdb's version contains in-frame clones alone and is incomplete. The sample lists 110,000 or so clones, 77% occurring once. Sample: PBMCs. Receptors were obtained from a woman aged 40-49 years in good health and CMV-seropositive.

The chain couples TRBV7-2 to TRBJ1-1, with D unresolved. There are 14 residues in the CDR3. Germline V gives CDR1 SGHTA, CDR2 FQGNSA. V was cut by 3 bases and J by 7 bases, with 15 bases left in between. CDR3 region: CASSFNAGSYEAFF. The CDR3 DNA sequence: TGTGCCAGCAGCTTTAATGCCGGGTCTTATGAAGCTTTCTTT.

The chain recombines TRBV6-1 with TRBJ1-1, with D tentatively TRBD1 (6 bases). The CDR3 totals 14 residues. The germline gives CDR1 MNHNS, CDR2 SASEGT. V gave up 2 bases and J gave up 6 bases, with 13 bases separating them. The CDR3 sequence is CASSERSGDAEAFF. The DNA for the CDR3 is TGTGCCAGCAGTGAACGGTCAGGGGACGCTGAAGCTTTCTTT.

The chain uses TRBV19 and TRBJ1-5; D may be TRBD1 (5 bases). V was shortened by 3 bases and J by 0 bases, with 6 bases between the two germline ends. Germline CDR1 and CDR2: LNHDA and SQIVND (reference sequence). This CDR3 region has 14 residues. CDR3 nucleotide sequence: TGTGCCAGTAGTATCCAGGGTAGCAATCAGCCCCAGCATTTT. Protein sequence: CASSIQGSNQPQHF.

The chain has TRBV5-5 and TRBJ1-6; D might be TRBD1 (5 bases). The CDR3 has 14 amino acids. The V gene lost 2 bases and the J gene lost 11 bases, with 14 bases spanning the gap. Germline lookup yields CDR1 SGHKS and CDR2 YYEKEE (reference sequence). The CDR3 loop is CASSFGGAITPLHF. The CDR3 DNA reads TGTGCCAGCAGCTTCGGGGGTGCAATTACACCCCTCCACTTT.

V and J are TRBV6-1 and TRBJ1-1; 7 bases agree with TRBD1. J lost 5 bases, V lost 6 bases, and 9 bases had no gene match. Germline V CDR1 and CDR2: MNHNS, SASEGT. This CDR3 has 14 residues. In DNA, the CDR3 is TGTGCCAGCAGGATAAGACAGGGCCAAACTGAAGCTTTCTTT. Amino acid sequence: CASRIRQGQTEAFF.

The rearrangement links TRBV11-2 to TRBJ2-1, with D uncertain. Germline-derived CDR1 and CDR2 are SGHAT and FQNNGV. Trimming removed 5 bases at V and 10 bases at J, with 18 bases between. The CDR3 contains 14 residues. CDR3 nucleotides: TGTGCCAGCAGCCCGTCGGTAGTTGTGGGCGAGCAGTTCTTC. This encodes CASSPSVVVGEQFF.

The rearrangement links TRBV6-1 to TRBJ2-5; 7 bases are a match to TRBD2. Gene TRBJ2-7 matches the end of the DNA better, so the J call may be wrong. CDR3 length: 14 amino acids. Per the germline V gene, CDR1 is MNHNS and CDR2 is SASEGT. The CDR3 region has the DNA TGTGCCAGCAGTGTCGGGCGGGAGAACTACGAGCAGTACTTC. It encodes CASSVGRENYEQYF.

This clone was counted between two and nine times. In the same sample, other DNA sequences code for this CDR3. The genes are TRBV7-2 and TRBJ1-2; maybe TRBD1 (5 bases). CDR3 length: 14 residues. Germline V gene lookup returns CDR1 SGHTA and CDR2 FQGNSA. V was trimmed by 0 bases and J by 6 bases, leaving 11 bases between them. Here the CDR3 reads CASSLASREDGYTF. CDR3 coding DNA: TGTGCCAGCAGCTTAGCGTCCAGGGAAGATGGCTACACCTTC.

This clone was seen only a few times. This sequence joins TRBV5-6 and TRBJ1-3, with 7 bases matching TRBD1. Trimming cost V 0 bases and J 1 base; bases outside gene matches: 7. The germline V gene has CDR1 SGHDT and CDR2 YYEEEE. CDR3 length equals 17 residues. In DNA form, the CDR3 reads TGTGCCAGCAGCTTGGGGGTGAAGGGGGCTTCTGGAAACACCATATATTTT. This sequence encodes CASSLGVKGASGNTIYF.

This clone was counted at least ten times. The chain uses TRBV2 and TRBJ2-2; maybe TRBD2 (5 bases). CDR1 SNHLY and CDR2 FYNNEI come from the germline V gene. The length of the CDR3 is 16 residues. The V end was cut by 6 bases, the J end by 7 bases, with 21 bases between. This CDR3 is CASSGRGGRMGGELFF. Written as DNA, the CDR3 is TGTGCCAGCAGCGGCCGGGGTGGGAGAATGGGCGGGGAGCTGTTTTTT.

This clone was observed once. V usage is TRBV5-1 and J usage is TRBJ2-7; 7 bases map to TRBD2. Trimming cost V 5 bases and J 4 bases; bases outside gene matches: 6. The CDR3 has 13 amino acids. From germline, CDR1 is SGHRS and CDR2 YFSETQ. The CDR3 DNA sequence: TGCGCCAGCAGGCTAGCGGTAAAATACGAGCAGTACTTC. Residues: CASRLAVKYEQYF.

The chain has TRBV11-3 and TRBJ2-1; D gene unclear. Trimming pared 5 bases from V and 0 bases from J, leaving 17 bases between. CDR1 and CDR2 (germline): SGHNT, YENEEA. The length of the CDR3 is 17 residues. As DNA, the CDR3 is TGTGCCAGCAGCCCTGCGAGAGGCTTGAGCTCCTACAATGAGCAGTTCTTC. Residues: CASSPARGLSSYNEQFF.

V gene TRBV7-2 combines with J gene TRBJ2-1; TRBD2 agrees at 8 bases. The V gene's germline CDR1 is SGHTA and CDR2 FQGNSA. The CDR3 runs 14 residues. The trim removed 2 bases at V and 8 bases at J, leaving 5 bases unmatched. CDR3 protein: CASSLTGGPDEQFF. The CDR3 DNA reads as TGTGCCAGCAGCTTAACGGGGGGGCCTGATGAGCAGTTCTTC.